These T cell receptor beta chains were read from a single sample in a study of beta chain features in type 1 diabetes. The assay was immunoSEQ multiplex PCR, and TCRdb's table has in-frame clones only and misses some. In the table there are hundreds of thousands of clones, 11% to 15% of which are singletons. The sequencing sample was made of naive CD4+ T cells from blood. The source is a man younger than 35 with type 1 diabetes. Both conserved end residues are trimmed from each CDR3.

AWRAITDTQY	10	TRBV30	TRBJ2-3
ASNEGAISGANVLT	14	TRBV28	TRBJ2-6
ASSPTEGLANEKLF	14	TRBV4-2	TRBJ1-4
ASRRTGSGNTIY	12	TRBV14	TRBJ1-3
ASSATGGGFTDTQY	14	TRBV9	TRBJ2-3
ASSQEARDTLSYEQY	15	TRBV4-2	TRBJ2-7
AWSYRSNQPQH	11	TRBV30	TRBJ1-5
ASSSGQGARNTEAF	14	TRBV5-1	TRBJ1-1
ASSQGREETQY	11	TRBV28	TRBJ2-5
ASSQDSASARTEAF	14	TRBV4-3	TRBJ1-1
ASSYSIGTDSEAF	13	TRBV6-5	TRBJ1-1
ASSGHGDTQY	10	TRBV13	TRBJ2-3
ASSPSFATQY	10	TRBV7-2	TRBJ2-5
SVGGRFSEAF	10	TRBV29-1	TRBJ1-1
ASHTNPNTEAF	11	TRBV6-5	TRBJ1-1
ASSSLTRAYGYT	12	TRBV7-8	TRBJ1-2
ASSDGARDEQY	11	TRBV28	TRBJ2-7
AWGGLSYNEQF	11	TRBV30	TRBJ2-1
ASSHDYVGRTEGANVLT	17	TRBV4-1	TRBJ2-6
ASSLAQTDTQY	11	TRBV7-9	TRBJ2-3
ASSIPSLSGDTQY	13	TRBV19	TRBJ2-3
ASSLYTGGVGTGELF	15	TRBV7-2	TRBJ2-2
ASSSYGGQGYEQY	13	TRBV7-2	TRBJ2-7
ASSYGPNPYEQY	12	TRBV6-5	TRBJ2-7